This T cell receptor beta chain was captured in a study of cytomegalovirus exposure and HLA in healthy donors. As for the study in general: The 130 or so validation repertoires were reported in a later analysis to have been generated on the same platform as the roughly 700 first-cohort repertoires. Whole-study results and caveats: Cytomegalovirus association was listed for about 160 TCR beta chains. It was reported that the classifier diagnosed cytomegalovirus status with high specificity and sensitivity in both the original and validation cohorts.

Profiled with immunoSEQ multiplex PCR; TCRdb holds only in-frame clones, not every one. The table includes approximately 160,000 clones, less than 90% detected once. Comment on this clone: Antigen unknown.

The CDR3 sequence is 15 residues long. Germline lookup yields CDR1 MDHEN and CDR2 SYDVKM. Trimming left V 2 bases short and J 6 bases short, with 14 bases between. Sequences were obtained from PBMCs. This receptor was taken from a man in his thirties or forties in good health and CMV-seropositive. The chain joins TRBV28 to TRBJ1-5, with TRBD1 as a possible D gene (5 bases). DNA for the CDR3: TGTGCCAGCAGTTTAACCCAGGGTTATCGTCAGCCCCAGCATTTT. Its translation is CASSLTQGYRQPQHF.